These 12 T cell receptor beta chains came from one sample sequenced in a study of CD8 T cells in Susac syndrome. With random hexamers, about 0.5 to 1 ug RNA was reverse transcribed. Via MiXCR, TCRdb re-called the immunoSEQ multiplex PCR reads, giving one row per CDR3 protein. Among around 200,000 distinct CDR3 sequences listed, 85% to 95% were seen once. The sample taken for sequencing was CD4+ T cells from PBMCs. The receptor source for this set is a human donor with Susac syndrome.

CDR3 loop: CAISGTGANTGELFF. Written as DNA, the CDR3 is TGTGCCATCAGCGGGACAGGGGCGAACACCGGGGAGCTGTTTTTT. The V and J genes are TRBV10-3 and TRBJ2-2, with 10 bases lining up with TRBD1. The V and J ends lost 6 bases and 0 bases, in that order; junction bases with no gene match: 1. Germline assignment: CDR1 ENHRY and CDR2 SYGVKD. This CDR3 is 15 amino acids long.

V is TRBV29-1 and J is TRBJ2-4; possible D gene TRBD2, 7 bases. The CDR3 runs to 13 residues. Looked up from germline, CDR1 is SQVTM and CDR2 is ANQGSEA. V was pared by 4 bases and J by 5 bases, with 12 bases between. The CDR3 loop reads CSVVGGAENIQYF. The DNA of the CDR3 is TGCAGCGTTGTAGGGGGGGCCGAAAACATTCAGTACTTC. The entire variable domain, with the rest obtained from reference TRBV29-1 and TRBJ2-4, is as follows: SAVISQKPSRDICQRGTSLTIQCQVDSQVTMMFWYRQQPGQSLTLIATANQGSEATYESGFVIDKFPISRPNLTFSTLTVSNMSPEDSSIYLCSVVGGAENIQYFGAGTRLSVL.

CDR3 sequence: CASSLVWVGGTGANVLTF. The DNA of the CDR3 is TGTGCCAGCAGCTTGGTATGGGTCGGGGGAACTGGGGCCAACGTCCTGACTTTC. The genes are TRBV5-8 and TRBJ2-6; D perhaps matches TRBD2 (6 bases). The CDR3 extends over 18 amino acids. Trimming pared 0 bases from V and 2 bases from J, leaving 15 bases between. Germline CDR1 is SGHTS and CDR2 is YDEGEE. The full variable domain, completed using reference TRBV5-8 and TRBJ2-6, is EAGVTQSPTHLIKTRGQQATLRCSPISGHTSVYWYQQALGLGLQFLLWYDEGEERNRGNFPPRFSGRQFPNYSSELNVNALELEDSALYLCASSLVWVGGTGANVLTFGAGSRLTVL.

The V and J genes are TRBV27 and TRBJ2-4; TRBD1 matches 7 bases. Germline CDR1 reads MNHEY; CDR2 reads SMNVEV (reference sequence). After removal of 2 bases from V and 0 bases from J, the junction contained 10 bases not matched to a gene. The CDR3 has 18 residues. This chain's CDR3 is CASSLKPQTGLAKNIQYF. The CDR3 coding sequence is TGTGCCAGCAGTTTAAAACCTCAGACAGGGCTAGCCAAAAACATTCAGTACTTC.

The chain uses TRBV6-5 and TRBJ2-7, with TRBD1 matching 12 bases. Germline CDR1 and CDR2: MNHEY and SVGAGI. Trimming removed 0 bases from V and 5 bases from J; junction bases left unmatched: 2. This CDR3 is built from 15 residues. DNA of the CDR3: TGTGCCAGCAGTTACTCGGGACAGGGGGCCCACGAGCAGTACTTC. This sequence encodes CASSYSGQGAHEQYF.

This chain joins TRBV15 and TRBJ2-1; a possible D gene is TRBD1 (5 bases). Germline V CDR1 and CDR2: LNHNV, YYDKDF (reference sequence). Trimming removed 3 bases from V and 7 bases from J, with 7 bases in between. This CDR3 is 12 amino acids long. The CDR3 loop is CATSRSGNEQFF. The CDR3 DNA sequence: TGTGCCACCAGCAGGTCAGGGAATGAGCAGTTCTTC.

The rearrangement uses TRBV7-8 and TRBJ1-6; tentative D call: TRBD1 (5 bases). Per the germline V gene, CDR1 is SGHVS and CDR2 is FQNEAQ. The CDR3 is made up of 13 amino acids. The V end lost 3 bases, the J end lost 7 bases, and 7 bases lay between the germline ends. CDR3 sequence (DNA): TGTGCCAGCAGCTTTACAGGAAATTCACCCCTCCACTTT. Its translation is CASSFTGNSPLHF.

DNA of the CDR3: TGTGCCAGCAGTTTAAGACGAGGGGAGAACTATGGCTACACCTTC. It encodes CASSLRRGENYGYTF. The chain combines TRBV27 with TRBJ1-2; possibly TRBD1 for D (5 bases). This CDR3 region has 15 residues. Between the trimmed V and J ends, which lost 2 bases and 2 bases, there was a span of 12 bases. Germline assignment: CDR1 MNHEY and CDR2 SMNVEV (reference sequence).

The J gene is TRBJ2-2, the V gene TRBV24-1, with D unresolved. V lost 1 base and J lost 4, with 12 bases in between. The length of the CDR3 is 16 residues. Germline V lookup: CDR1 KGHDR, CDR2 SFDVKD. The CDR3 DNA reads as TGTGCCACCAGTGATTTTTTGGGGTCTAGCACCGGGGAGCTGTTTTTT. Protein sequence: CATSDFLGSSTGELFF.

In DNA, the CDR3 is TGCAGTGCTAGTTCAGCGGGGTCAACTAACGAGCAGTACTTC. Translation gives CSASSAGSTNEQYF. The gene calls are TRBV20-1 and TRBJ2-7, with 7 bases aligning to TRBD2. The CDR3 is made up of 14 amino acids. V gave up 3 bases and J gave up 5 bases; unmatched junction bases: 10. Germline loops: CDR1 DFQATT, CDR2 SNEGSKA (reference sequence).

The V and J genes are TRBV12-3 or TRBV12-4 and TRBJ1-6; tentative D call: TRBD1 (6 bases). The CDR3 has 15 residues. Trimming removed 4 bases from V and 8 bases from J, with 15 bases in between. The CDR3: CASSSTGPGDSPLHF. In DNA form, the CDR3 reads TGTGCCAGCAGTTCCACAGGGCCCGGGGATTCACCCCTCCACTTT.

The genes are TRBV4-2 and TRBJ1-1; no clear D. Trimming took 4 bases from V and 4 from J, leaving 7 bases between them. The CDR3 spans 12 residues. CDR1 is LGHNA, CDR2 YNFKEQ, per germline. The CDR3 bases are TGTGCCAGCAGCCCGGAGGGCACTGAAGCTTTCTTT. Translation gives CASSPEGTEAFF.